What follows describes a single TCR beta chain. Its antigen has not been determined. The library was produced with the immunoSEQ multiplex PCR assay. For the multiplex PCR, a mixture combining 60 forward primers for TCR Vbeta segments and 13 reverse primers for TCR Jbeta segments was used. A multiplex PCR assay on genomic DNA amplified the CDR3 region of rearranged TCR beta genes. On the Illumina HiSeq System, the amplified TCR beta libraries were sequenced as 87-base-pair reads. Processing in the source paper ran as follows. Across the roughly 700 repertoires, a later analysis counted tens of millions of unique TCR beta chains, about 10 million of which were shared by at least two donors. Raw reads were error-corrected and collapsed into unique sequences by a nearest-neighbor algorithm in which closely related sequences were merged to remove PCR and sequencing errors. CDR3 sequences were aligned to IMGT reference sequences to assign V, D and J gene segments. For a sequence to be retained, at least a six-nucleotide match to both a V gene segment and a J gene segment was required. A rearrangement counted as productive if the CDR3 had no stop codons and remained in frame with V and J, and every other rearrangement counted as non-productive. CDR3 was defined by IMGT convention, running from the second conserved V-encoded cysteine to the conserved J-encoded phenylalanine. The earlier analysis of some 550 of the donors excluded any sequence lacking an unambiguous match to a single V gene segment. An earlier analysis of 587 of the donors classified V segments as functional when productive rearrangements were above 56.7% and as segregating when the standard deviation between donors was above 5%. A statistical classification framework was built for diagnosing cytomegalovirus status from the catalog of TCR beta chain sequences. In a later analysis, TCR nucleotide sequences were compared against IMGT/GENE-DB human TR gene sequences so that V and J genes could be assigned. Using the TCRdist pipeline, a later analysis assigned CDR3 sequences along with most-parsimonious VDJ recombination scenarios. In a later analysis, each TCR beta chain was defined by its CDR3 amino acid sequence together with its V-gene family, and reads lacking a unique V-gene family were excluded. In a later analysis, some 600 highly shared, low-generation-probability nucleotide sequences were removed to address suspected cross-contamination and a sequencing artifact. A later analysis calculated a clonal expansion index for each public chain from normalized within-repertoire ranks of inferred template counts. A later analysis computed generation probabilities with a VDJ recombination model fitted to out-of-frame rearrangements, and checked the results against IGoR. A later analysis scored TCR-TCR, TCR-HLA and TCR-CMV co-occurrence with hypergeometric tests, applying a repertoire-size bias correction to TCR pairs. In a later analysis, false discovery rates were estimated by permuting HLA or CMV assignments 20 times. In a later analysis, co-occurring TCRs were grouped using DBSCAN, with TCRdist sequence similarity added in when clustering inside HLA-allele-positive subsets. Co-occurrence clustering excluded repertoires with fewer than 30,000 or more than 120,000 public chains, plus five with anomalous nucleotide sharing. Here the immuneACCESS table is served through TCRdb, limited to in-frame sequences with V and J called. Missing clones are a known gap in these copies; in checked studies unresolved V genes cover under half, and the rest lacks a known reason. For V, J and clone size, that table is used; D and trimming come from the DNA. This sample's table contains around 50,000 clones. The ten top clones hold approximately 2.2% of the sample.

These data originate in a study of cytomegalovirus exposure and HLA in healthy donors (dated by TCRdb to about 2017). Background for the entire study: According to an earlier analysis of 550 to 700 of the donors, about 179 million T cells yielded some 110 million unique TCR beta sequences and 276 Gb of sequence data. An early release that covered several hundred HLA-typed donors contained about 300 gigabases of sequencing data and about 93 million unique TCR sequences. Every discovery cohort repertoire had been produced on one sequencing platform. Of the approximately 400 genotyped donors, approximately 80% were placed in the genetic ancestry cluster associated with self-reported Caucasian donors. The study profiled the T cell repertoires of 666 subjects by immunosequencing and related them to cytomegalovirus serostatus. Donor age, sex, ethnicity and CMV serostatus were compiled together with the repertoire data. Roughly five DR-DQ haplotypes were treated as single units for association and clustering because of strong linkage in the cohort. The number of typed donors differed by locus: about 620-630 for A, B, C, DRB1 and DQB1; 522 for DQA1; about 600 for DPA1; and roughly 490 for DPB1. The study combined high-throughput TCR immunosequencing, statistical association of individual TCRs with disease status, and machine learning to predict cytomegalovirus infection status. An earlier analysis of roughly 600 of the donors used high-throughput TCR beta sequencing to judge whether each TCR beta V gene segment behaved as functional or pseudogenic. Rather than drawing on any new phenotypic data, the later analysis identified candidate immune exposures from TCR beta sequences and the way those sequences occurred across donors. A later analysis re-analyzed previously published TCR beta repertoires from roughly 690 donors and added high-resolution HLA genotyping to study TCR occurrence patterns. Across some 400 genotyped donors of the cohort, an average of about 240,000 unique TCR beta nucleotide sequences per donor were sequenced, and roughly 20% of those sequences were non-productive. A later genetic analysis used genome-wide SNP genotypes for about three fifths of the 666 donors, treating that subset as a discovery cohort. The study aimed to test whether cataloging public T cell receptors could reveal signatures of past pathogen exposure. A separate validation cohort of about 110 different subjects was used in addition to the approximately 700-subject first cohort. Class I and class II HLA loci were covered by the typing at four-digit resolution. Summary of the overall study and its limitations: In the study, 150 to 200 TCR beta chains were listed as associated with cytomegalovirus. Several of the top co-occurrence clusters appeared to be linked to parvovirus B19, influenza, CMV and Epstein-Barr virus, according to a later analysis. In a later analysis, the rate of TCR association differed among HLA loci, with DRB1 alleles having the most associated TCRs and HLA-C alleles having the fewest. Correlated functional status among segregating V segments might reflect linkage disequilibrium, but an unknown experimental factor could not be ruled out. Some IMGT-functional V segments, including TRBV6-2 and TRBV6-3, could not be distinguished by the 87-base-pair reads and were therefore excluded. The authors suggested that the approach could potentially be extended to other disease states and immunological phenotypes. The classifier was reported to diagnose cytomegalovirus status with high specificity and sensitivity in both the original cohort and the validation cohort. The cohort was sequenced for TCR beta chains only, and without alpha or paired-chain data the features that could be detected were limited. A few of the identified cytomegalovirus-associated TCR beta chains were confirmed in vitro to be specific for cytomegalovirus antigens. A further reported finding was that TCR beta sequences accurately predicted the HLA-A and HLA-B alleles for most subjects in the first cohort. An association between a missense DCLRE1C variant and V-gene and J-gene trimming of TCR beta chains was found in a later genetic analysis and replicated in an independent cohort. When HLA alleles, especially DR and DQ, strongly co-occurred, attributing TCR associations to individual alleles was difficult. CMV serostatus was the only immune exposure information available for the cohort. A later analysis found that most CMV-associated TCR beta chains appeared HLA-restricted, with HLA associations seemingly driven largely by CMV exposure. Because counts were too low, 15 to 20 rarely observed V segments, including chromosome 9 orphons, were excluded from the earlier analysis of several hundred of the donors. The presence/absence analyses assumed that sequencing depth was roughly uniform across donors, and that assumption may not be true. A later genetic analysis reported fewer N-insertions in productive TCRs among donors in an Asian-associated ancestry cluster than the roughly 720-donor mean. Most TCR sequences were observed very rarely across donors, whereas some public TCRs were present in many individuals. At a false discovery rate of 0.05, a later analysis linked under 20,000 TCR beta sequences to specific HLA alleles. In a later analysis, HLA-associated TCR beta chains were found to be more clonally expanded and to have lower generation probabilities than equally common non-associated chains. A cluster of highly shared sequence variants was judged likely to be a technical artifact of the sequencing pipeline. In an earlier analysis of around 600 of the donors, most TCR beta V segments were observed in productive rearrangements about 90% or about 30% of the time, broadly matching IMGT annotations. Because HLA typing was missing for some donors at each locus, association tests included only the typed subset.

The cohort was made up of around 720 healthy bone marrow donors. At the time of sampling, all cohort members were nominally healthy, though unrecorded immune exposures were likely present. The donor tested CMV seronegative, placing the donor among the 352 seronegative members of the cohort. Every donor gave a peripheral blood sample, and the peripheral blood mononuclear cells from that sample were used for TCR beta sequencing. Genomic DNA extraction from the blood cell samples was performed with the Qiagen DNeasy Blood Extraction Kit. The CDR3 contains 16 residues, cysteine and phenylalanine counted. Only CDR3 DNA remains: 48 bases, in frame from the first base. CDR1 and CDR2, looked up from the germline V gene, are LGHNA and YNFKEQ. V trim: 1 base; J trim: 1 base; unmatched bases: 2.

This receptor was taken from a female donor in good health and CMV-seronegative. This receptor chain uses TRBV4-2 and TRBJ2-3; 10 nucleotides in the junction match TRBD2. Sequenced material: PBMCs. The CDR3 sequence is CASSQGTSGRTDTQYF. The sequenced DNA: TGTGCCAGCAGCCAAGGGACTAGCGGTCGCACAGATACGCAGTATTTT.